The source of this T cell receptor beta chain is a study of response to subunit inactivated influenza vaccine. MiXCR, run by TCRdb on the RT-PCR reads, gives a single entry per CDR3 protein. The sample lists roughly 650,000 distinct CDR3 sequences; 15% to 19% were seen once. This CDR3 region has 14 residues. CDR1 is SGHTA, CDR2 FQGNSA, per germline. Trimming stripped 4 bases from V and 6 bases from J, with 15 bases between. Study-wide results and caveats: The authors suggested that every seasonal influenza vaccination recruits few new T cells.

The table lists this clonotype with a few counts. What it binds is unknown. The input for sequencing was PBMCs from blood, taken about 11 days after vaccination. The chain has TRBV7-2 and TRBJ2-5; D gene ambiguous. The origin of this receptor is a man in his fifties or sixties who received an inactivated influenza vaccine. CDR3 sequence (DNA): TGTGCCAGCAGCTCGGACCCTATGGAGCAGACCCAGTACTTC. Translation: CASSSDPMEQTQYF.